One and the same sample provided the 27 T cell receptor beta chains below, sequenced in a study of shared clonotypes between healthy human individuals. TCRdb keeps only in-frame clones here, not all; method: immunoSEQ multiplex PCR. This repertoire shows some 530,000 clones, 81% found once; its top ten account for approximately 11%. The sequencing input was PBMCs. All receptors come from a woman aged 35 to 49 in good health. Some clones in this sample may be carry-over from other donors' samples.

The chain has TRBV5-6 and TRBJ2-7, with 7 bases lining up with TRBD1. V lost 0 bases to trimming and J lost 7 bases; unmatched junction nucleotides: 13. Germline V lookup: CDR1 SGHDT, CDR2 YYEEEE. The CDR3 spans 16 residues. Written as DNA, the CDR3 is TGTGCCAGCAGCTTGGGTTGGGGACAGCGACCGAGGGAGCAGTACTTC. As protein: CASSLGWGQRPREQYF.

This rearrangement joins TRBV27 to TRBJ2-5, with TRBD2 matching over 11 bases. This CDR3 is 15 amino acids long. The junction had 2 bases not matched to a gene; V was cut back by 4 bases and J by 1 base. Germline loops: CDR1 MNHEY, CDR2 SMNVEV (reference sequence). The CDR3 spells CASSSTSGGQETQYF. The CDR3 nucleotides read TGTGCCAGCAGTTCCACTAGCGGGGGCCAAGAGACCCAGTACTTC.

J is TRBJ2-3 and V is TRBV5-4, with D uncertain. Trimming removed 2 bases from V and 3 bases from J, with 10 bases in between. The CDR3 is 14 amino acids. CDR1 is SGHNT and CDR2 is YYREEE in the germline V gene (reference sequence). The CDR3: CASSLAGPTDTQYF. Here the CDR3 DNA reads TGTGCCAGCAGCTTAGCTGGGCCGACAGATACGCAGTATTTT.

The chain is built from TRBV7-3 and TRBJ2-2, with TRBD2 identical over 7 bases. The CDR3 consists of 14 residues. Germline V gene data show CDR1 as SGHTA and CDR2 as FQGTGA. The V segment lost 5 bases and the J segment 7 bases; nucleotides outside the gene matches: 7. The CDR3 loop reads CASSRSGDGGELFF. The CDR3 DNA reads as TGTGCCAGCAGCCGCAGCGGGGATGGCGGGGAGCTGTTTTTT.

The V gene is TRBV19, the J gene TRBJ2-2; D may correspond to TRBD1 or TRBD2 (6 bases each). V dropped 6 bases and J dropped 3 bases, with 11 bases sitting between them. CDR3 length: 14 residues. Germline CDR1 is LNHDA and CDR2 is SQIVND (reference sequence). Here the CDR3 reads CASRRGADTGELFF. The CDR3 DNA sequence: TGTGCCAGTAGAAGGGGGGCCGACACCGGGGAGCTGTTTTTT.

V usage is TRBV27 and J usage is TRBJ1-2; D remains ambiguous. CDR3 length: 13 amino acids. V was pared by 9 bases and J by 4 bases, with 15 bases between. Germline CDR1 is MNHEY and CDR2 is SMNVEV (reference sequence). CDR3 sequence reads: CASGVGSFYGYTF. CDR3 DNA sequence: TGTGCCAGTGGTGTAGGATCGTTCTATGGCTACACCTTC.

Note on this clone: This is likely an artifact of a read error, given a far larger clone one base away. The chain carries TRBV7-9 and TRBJ2-2; D ambiguous. This CDR3 comprises 13 residues. CDR1 and CDR2 from the germline V gene are SEHNR and FQNEAQ (reference sequence). V was pared by 5 bases and J by 5 bases, with 9 bases between. This CDR3 is CASSDTVTGELFF. In nucleotides, the CDR3 is TGTGCCAGCAGCGACACAGTGACCGGGGAGCTGTTTTTT.

In regard to this clone: This likely traces to a read error, being one base from a far larger clone. The V call is TRBV30, the J call TRBJ2-7; 8 positions agree with TRBD2. Germline V gene data show CDR1 as GTSNPN and CDR2 as SVGIG (reference sequence). The V segment lost 1 base and the J segment 2 bases; nucleotides outside the gene matches: 7. This CDR3 spans 15 amino acids. The CDR3 DNA reads as TGTGCCTGGAGTGCGGTAGCGGGAATGGCCTACGAGCAGTACTTC. Its translation: CAWSAVAGMAYEQYF.

The chain employs TRBV6-1 and TRBJ2-1, with 7 nucleotides matching TRBD2. Trimming took 1 base from V and 8 from J; bases not matched to a gene: 11. Germline CDR1 and CDR2: MNHNS and SASEGT. The CDR3 loop spans 16 amino acids. The CDR3: CASSEGWAGASDEQFF. DNA of the CDR3: TGTGCCAGCAGTGAAGGGTGGGCGGGAGCGAGCGATGAGCAGTTCTTC.

The gene calls are TRBV4-3 and TRBJ2-1, with D unclear. Germline V lookup: CDR1 LGHNA, CDR2 YSLEER. The CDR3 spans 18 residues. The V and J ends lost 4 bases and 0 bases respectively, with 19 bases between them. The CDR3 region has the DNA TGCGCCAGCAGCCTGCCCGGAGCGCCCTTTAGCTCCTACAATGAGCAGTTCTTC. It specifies CASSLPGAPFSSYNEQFF.

Turning to this clone: A single base is all that separates this from a far larger clone, so a read error is likely. The CDR3 here is CASGAGRGGYEQYF. In nucleotides, the CDR3 is TGTGCCAGCGGTGCCGGCAGGGGGGGCTACGAGCAGTACTTC. The chain is built from TRBV2 and TRBJ2-7; D is possibly TRBD1 or TRBD2 (7 bases each). V lost 8 bases and J lost 3, with 17 bases in between. There are 14 residues in the CDR3. Per the germline V gene, CDR1 is SNHLY and CDR2 is FYNNEI.

The rearrangement joins TRBV2 to TRBJ1-1; D is possibly TRBD1 (6 bases). Trimming took off 5 bases at V and 5 bases at J, with 6 bases between the two ends. This CDR3 is 11 amino acids long. Germline assignment: CDR1 SNHLY and CDR2 FYNNEI. CDR3 sequence reads: CASSQGTEAFF. The CDR3 DNA is TGTGCCAGCAGTCAGGGGACTGAAGCTTTCTTT.

The gene calls are TRBV27 and TRBJ1-2; 9 bases agree with TRBD1. The CDR3 is 12 amino acids. Trimming at V came to 5 bases and at J to 8 bases, leaving 3 bases not matched to a gene. CDR1 is MNHEY and CDR2 is SMNVEV in the germline V gene (reference sequence). The CDR3 region is CASSQGQGGYTF. The CDR3 region has the DNA TGTGCCAGCAGTCAGGGACAGGGAGGCTACACCTTC.

CDR3 sequence reads: CASTDIGQQYF. The CDR3, as DNA: TGTGCCAGCACCGATATAGGCCAGCAGTACTTC. The chain links TRBV28 to TRBJ2-7; D not resolved. Germline V gives CDR1 MDHEN, CDR2 SYDVKM. V was trimmed by 7 bases and J by 8 bases, leaving 12 bases between them. There are 11 residues in the CDR3. Variable domain in full (rest from reference TRBV28 and TRBJ2-7): DVKVTQSSRYLVKRTGEKVFLECVQDMDHENMFWYRQDPGLGLRLIYFSYDVKMKEKGDIPEGYSVSREKKERFSLILESASTNQTSMYLCASTDIGQQYFGPGTRLTVT.

The chain is built from TRBV7-2 and TRBJ2-7, with 7 nucleotides matching TRBD1. The CDR3 has 15 amino acids. CDR1 is SGHTA, CDR2 FQGNSA, per germline. J gave up 3 bases and V 5 bases, and 10 bases lay outside the gene matches. The CDR3 spells CASSPDRDRNYEQYF. The CDR3, as DNA: TGTGCCAGCAGCCCAGACCGGGACAGAAACTACGAGCAGTACTTC.

CDR3: CSASFNEQFF. CDR3 DNA sequence: TGCAGTGCTAGTTTCAATGAGCAGTTCTTC. The chain links TRBV20-1 to TRBJ2-1; D unresolved. This CDR3 is built from 10 residues. Germline assignment: CDR1 DFQATT and CDR2 SNEGSKA (reference sequence). The V and J ends lost 3 bases and 6 bases respectively, with 3 bases between them.

The V gene is TRBV7-2, the J gene TRBJ2-2; D possibly corresponds to TRBD2 (6 bases). CDR1 SGHTA and CDR2 FQGNSA come from the germline V gene. The CDR3 covers 16 residues. V lost 1 base and J lost 1, with 10 bases in between. CDR3 amino acids: CASSLDGSLNTGELFF. The CDR3 DNA is TGTGCCAGCAGCTTAGACGGGAGCTTGAACACCGGGGAGCTGTTTTTT.

Turning to this clone: This same CDR3 is encoded by further DNA sequences in the sample. The genes are TRBV7-9 and TRBJ2-3; D gene unclear. Trimming cost V 0 bases and J 6 bases, with 7 bases left between them. The CDR3 spans 13 residues. From germline, CDR1 is SEHNR and CDR2 FQNEAQ (reference sequence). Here the CDR3 reads CASSLAGPDTQYF. CDR3 nucleotide sequence: TGTGCCAGCAGCTTAGCGGGTCCCGATACGCAGTATTTT.

The chain couples TRBV7-3 to TRBJ2-1, with 8 bases fitting TRBD1. V was clipped by 5 bases and J by 6 bases; unmatched bases: 6. This CDR3 region has 14 residues. Germline V lookup: CDR1 SGHTA, CDR2 FQGTGA. This CDR3 reads CASSPRDRSNEQFF. The CDR3 DNA reads TGTGCCAGCAGCCCCCGGGACAGGTCCAATGAGCAGTTCTTC.

The chain employs TRBV7-9 and TRBJ1-5, with unresolved D. Looked up from germline, CDR1 is SEHNR and CDR2 is FQNEAQ (reference sequence). V shed 5 bases and J shed 8 bases, with 10 bases lying between them. This CDR3 is built from 12 residues. The DNA for the CDR3 is TGTGCCAGCAGCCTTCGGACTGAGCCCCAGCATTTT. Translation gives CASSLRTEPQHF. The full variable domain, rest sourced from reference TRBV7-9 and TRBJ1-5, is DTGVSQNPRHKITKRGQNVTFRCDPISEHNRLYWYRQTLGQGPEFLTYFQNEAQLEKSRLLSDRFSAERPKGSFSTLEIQRTEQGDSAMYLCASSLRTEPQHFGDGTRLSIL.

This clone occurred once. The chain uses TRBV30 and TRBJ2-7; no definite D call. Deletions cut 0 bases from V and 6 bases from J, with 12 bases between. Germline V gene lookup returns CDR1 GTSNPN and CDR2 SVGIG (reference sequence). The CDR3 has 13 residues. CDR3: CAWSVGPPGEQYF. The DNA of the CDR3 is TGTGCCTGGAGTGTAGGGCCTCCTGGCGAGCAGTACTTC.

The chain combines TRBV9 with TRBJ2-1; 10 bases line up with TRBD2. CDR3 length: 14 residues. Germline CDR1 SGDLS, CDR2 YYNGEE. Trimming removed 2 bases from V and 5 bases from J; junction bases left unmatched: 1. CDR3 DNA: TGTGCCAGCAGCGTCCTAGCGGGAGACAATGAGCAGTTCTTC. Translated: CASSVLAGDNEQFF. Full variable domain (outside the CDR3, taken from reference TRBV9 and TRBJ2-1): DSGVTQTPKHLITATGQRVTLRCSPRSGDLSVYWYQQSLDQGLQFLIQYYNGEERAKGNILERFSAQQFPDLHSELNLSSLELGDSALYFCASSVLAGDNEQFFGPGTRLTVL.

The V and J genes are TRBV4-3 and TRBJ2-5, with no clear D. The CDR3 runs to 15 residues. V lost 0 bases to trimming and J lost 3 bases, with 11 bases between them. Germline CDR1 and CDR2: LGHNA and YSLEER. CDR3 sequence: CASSQEGTREETQYF. The CDR3 nucleotides are TGCGCCAGCAGCCAAGAAGGCACAAGGGAAGAGACCCAGTACTTC.

As concerns this clone: This sample includes further DNA sequences coding for the same CDR3. The chain is built from TRBV19 and TRBJ1-1; possible D gene TRBD1, 6 bases. Per germline, CDR1 LNHDA and CDR2 SQIVND (reference sequence). V shed 4 bases and J shed 4 bases, with 10 bases lying between them. This CDR3 spans 13 amino acids. The CDR3: CASSTQGGTEAFF. Written as DNA, the CDR3 is TGTGCCAGTAGTACTCAAGGGGGCACTGAAGCTTTCTTT.

V gene TRBV2 combines with J gene TRBJ1-4, with D maybe TRBD1 (5 bases). Germline V gives CDR1 SNHLY, CDR2 FYNNEI. The CDR3 contains 15 residues. V dropped 4 bases and J dropped 3 bases, with 12 bases sitting between them. Written as DNA, the CDR3 is TGTGCCAGCAGTGGAGTAGCGGGGGCTAATGAAAAACTGTTTTTT. Amino acid sequence: CASSGVAGANEKLFF. Variable domain in full (rest from reference TRBV2 and TRBJ1-4): EPEVTQTPSHQVTQMGQEVILRCVPISNHLYFYWYRQILGQKVEFLVSFYNNEISEKSEIFDDQFSVERPDGSNFTLKIRSTKLEDSAMYFCASSGVAGANEKLFFGSGTQLSVL.

The V call is TRBV15, the J call TRBJ2-7; maybe TRBD1 (5 bases). The CDR3 consists of 14 residues. The V gene lost 1 base and the J gene lost 2 bases, with 9 bases spanning the gap. Germline assignment: CDR1 LNHNV and CDR2 YYDKDF (reference sequence). For the CDR3, the DNA is TGTGCCACCAGCAGAGGACAGCCCGCCTACGAGCAGTACTTC. Its protein is CATSRGQPAYEQYF.

The V gene is TRBV28, the J gene TRBJ2-6; 7 bases are a match to TRBD2. With V trimmed by 4 bases and J by 2 bases, 5 bases remained unmatched. CDR3 size: 16 residues. The germline V gene encodes CDR1 MDHEN and CDR2 SYDVKM. The chain's CDR3 is CASSYLGRAGANVLTF. CDR3 coding DNA: TGTGCCAGCAGTTACCTAGGGAGGGCTGGGGCCAACGTCCTGACTTTC.